One T cell receptor beta chain is described in this entry. The antigen is undetermined. These data are taken from a study of OX40 agonist ivuxolimab in advanced cancers. The V and J ends lost 4 bases and 9 bases respectively, with 20 bases between them. CDR3 length equals 15 residues. CDR1 SGHDT and CDR2 YYEEEE come from the germline V gene. The table came from immunoSEQ multiplex PCR; TCRdb's copy has only in-frame clones and leaves some out. This sample has just under 65,000 clones, with about four fifths found just once. Findings and caveats of the study: Expanded clones were, on average, more numerous among CD8+ T cells than CD4+.

This clonotype originated in an adult with an advanced solid tumor such as melanoma, head and neck, liver or kidney cancer. The J gene is TRBJ1-3, the V gene TRBV5-6, with a possible D match to TRBD1 (5 bases). The sequences come from CD4+ or CD8+ T cells sorted from blood, collected in a trial of the OX40 agonist ivuxolimab. Written as DNA, the CDR3 is TGTGCCAGCAGCGAAACCGGGACGGCGAAGGGCACCATATATTTT. This translates into CASSETGTAKGTIYF.